Listed here are 21 T cell receptor beta chains from one sample, sequenced in a study of CD8+CD57+ T cells in acquired aplastic anemia. Patients included in sequencing had previously demonstrated CD8+CD57+ cell expansion by flow cytometry. The template for TCR beta VDJ and CDR3 sequence profiling was genomic DNA. TCRdb re-analysed the reads in MiXCR, keeping a single row per CDR3 protein. The data show 200,000 to 250,000 distinct CDR3 sequences, 50% to 70% seen once. Sample: sorted CD4+, CD8+, or CD8+CD57+ T cells (not recorded which) from PBMCs. Source of these receptors: a human donor with aplastic anemia.

The V call is TRBV20-1, the J call TRBJ2-7, with unresolved D. The CDR3 extends over 10 amino acids. Trimming left V 4 bases short and J 5 bases short, with 6 bases between. Germline CDR1 reads DFQATT; CDR2 reads SNEGSKA (reference sequence). CDR3 protein: CSAMGNEQYF. For the CDR3, the DNA is TGCAGTGCTATGGGAAACGAGCAGTACTTC.

This chain connects TRBV7-9 to TRBJ1-2; no clear D. Germline V gene sequence: CDR1 SEHNR, CDR2 FQNEAQ (reference sequence). V was clipped by 7 bases and J by 2 bases, with 11 bases between them. This CDR3 is 13 amino acids long. CDR3 DNA sequence: TGTGCCAGCAACCAAGGTTTGAACTATGGCTACACCTTC. Translating it yields CASNQGLNYGYTF.

The chain is built from TRBV20-1 and TRBJ2-5; D possibly uses TRBD1 or TRBD2 (5 bases each). V was shortened by 0 bases and J by 5 bases, with 28 bases between the two germline ends. The CDR3 loop spans 19 amino acids. Germline V CDR1 and CDR2: DFQATT, SNEGSKA (reference sequence). The CDR3 DNA sequence: TGCAGTGCTAGAGACCCCTATCTCCCTGGTCGCGGGTGGGGGGAGACCCAGTACTTC. Translation gives CSARDPYLPGRGWGETQYF.

This clonotype was recorded only once. The V gene is TRBV7-8, the J gene TRBJ2-7; the match to TRBD1 covers 8 bases. CDR3 length: 16 residues. The trim removed 1 base at V and 6 bases at J, leaving 11 bases unmatched. Looked up from germline, CDR1 is SGHVS and CDR2 is FQNEAQ. CDR3 sequence (DNA): TGTGCCAGCAGCTTAGGATCCCGGACAGGGCGCGGCGAGCAGTACTTC. Translated: CASSLGSRTGRGEQYF. The full variable domain, its missing parts supplied by reference TRBV7-8 and TRBJ2-7, is GAGVSQSPRYKVAKRGQDVALRCDPISGHVSLFWYQQALGQGPEFLTYFQNEAQLDKSGLPSDRFFAERPEGSVSTLKIQRTQQEDSAVYLCASSLGSRTGRGEQYFGPGTRLTVT.

The chain links TRBV12-3 or TRBV12-4 to TRBJ2-3; D gene unclear. This CDR3 contains 11 residues. Trimming pared 6 bases from V and 11 bases from J, leaving 12 bases between. CDR3 sequence: CASSSPLWQYF. The CDR3 DNA follows: TGTGCCAGCAGCTCCCCCCTTTGGCAGTATTTT.

The CDR3 protein is CAISETGNTEAFF. In DNA, the CDR3 is TGTGCCATCAGTGAGACAGGGAACACTGAAGCTTTCTTT. J is TRBJ1-1 and V is TRBV10-3; TRBD1 might be the D (5 bases). V lost 2 bases, J lost 1 base, and 5 bases lay in between. The germline gives CDR1 ENHRY, CDR2 SYGVKD. The CDR3 is 13 residues long.

The chain is built from TRBV20-1 and TRBJ1-2; D remains ambiguous. Germline CDR1 and CDR2: DFQATT and SNEGSKA (reference sequence). The CDR3 length is 12 residues. V lost 5 bases, J lost 6 bases, and 13 bases lay in between. CDR3 sequence reads: CSAFDGSDGYTF. CDR3 bases: TGCAGTGCTTTCGATGGGTCAGATGGCTACACCTTC.

Many counts were recorded for this clonotype. In nucleotides, the CDR3 is TGTGCCAGCAGCTTAGAAGGGTTGTTAGAACCCCTCCACTTT. As protein: CASSLEGLLEPLHF. V is TRBV7-6 and J is TRBJ1-6; the D is unclear. Trimming left V 1 base short and J 12 bases short, with 13 bases between. The CDR3 contains 14 residues. Germline V gene data show CDR1 as SGHVS and CDR2 as FNYEAQ.

The genes are TRBV7-8 and TRBJ2-1, with 13 bases that match TRBD2. The V and J ends lost 5 bases and 15 bases, in that order; junction bases with no gene match: 13. The CDR3 is 15 amino acids. Germline V CDR1 and CDR2: SGHVS, FQNEAQ. CDR3: CASSPPGLAGLWMFF. CDR3 in DNA: TGTGCCAGCAGCCCCCCGGGACTAGCGGGATTATGGATGTTCTTC.

This clonotype was seen only a few times. This chain uses TRBV20-1 with TRBJ2-7; perhaps TRBD1 as D (6 bases). Germline assignment: CDR1 DFQATT and CDR2 SNEGSKA (reference sequence). Deletions cut 3 bases from V and 1 base from J, with 10 bases between. The CDR3 runs to 13 residues. In DNA form, the CDR3 reads TGCAGTGCTAGGGGGCAGGGGTCCTACGAGCAGTACTTC. Translating it yields CSARGQGSYEQYF.

This clonotype was counted a single time. This chain uses TRBV19 with TRBJ2-7, with 8 bases lining up with TRBD2. This CDR3 is built from 13 residues. Germline CDR1 is LNHDA and CDR2 is SQIVND (reference sequence). J lost 4 bases, V lost 4 bases, and 3 bases had no gene match. The CDR3, as DNA: TGTGCCAGTAGTACCGGGGGGGGATACGAGCAGTACTTC. Protein product: CASSTGGGYEQYF.

The chain is built from TRBV10-1 and TRBJ2-5, with 10 bases aligning to TRBD1. Unmatched junction bases numbered 6, after V lost 8 bases and J lost 3 bases. Germline V gene sequence: CDR1 WNHNN, CDR2 SYGVQD (reference sequence). The CDR3 spans 14 residues. CDR3 in amino acids: CASLIGTGEETQYF. CDR3 coding DNA: TGCGCCAGCTTGATAGGGACAGGGGAAGAGACCCAGTACTTC.

This clonotype was seen ten or more times. A clone one base away is much larger, so this may be a read error. J is TRBJ2-5 and V is TRBV7-9, with no clear D. This CDR3 comprises 14 residues. Germline CDR1 SEHNR, CDR2 FQNEAQ (reference sequence). For the CDR3, the DNA is TGTGCCAGCAGTTTCGGTGGCTGGCAAGAGACCCGGTACTTC. Amino acid sequence: CASSFGGWQETRYF.

The gene calls are TRBV11-1 and TRBJ2-7; D possibly uses TRBD1 or TRBD2 (6 bases each). Germline V gene sequence: CDR1 SGHAT, CDR2 FQDESV (reference sequence). This CDR3 is 12 amino acids long. V was shortened by 9 bases and J by 7 bases, with 16 bases between the two germline ends. Here the CDR3 reads CARKGGLPEQYF. The CDR3, as DNA: TGTGCCAGGAAAGGGGGACTGCCGGAGCAGTACTTC.

The chain employs TRBV20-1 and TRBJ1-1; possible D gene TRBD1, 5 bases. CDR3 length: 14 amino acids. V was pared by 6 bases and J by 0 bases, with 14 bases between. Germline CDR1 reads DFQATT; CDR2 reads SNEGSKA (reference sequence). CDR3 residues: CSAAGAPMNTEAFF. The CDR3 DNA is TGCAGTGCGGCCGGGGCCCCGATGAACACTGAAGCTTTCTTT.

This clonotype was detected only a few times. The CDR3 nucleotides read TGTGCCAGCAGTGCCGGGACAGGGTACGGGAATTCACCCCTCCACTTT. As protein: CASSAGTGYGNSPLHF. The genes are TRBV2 and TRBJ1-6; 9 positions agree with TRBD1. V lost 4 bases, J lost 7 bases, and 8 bases stayed unmatched. Germline V gene lookup returns CDR1 SNHLY and CDR2 FYNNEI. The CDR3 has 16 residues.

The chain employs TRBV12-5 and TRBJ1-2; perhaps TRBD1 as D (5 bases). This CDR3 is 13 amino acids long. From germline, CDR1 is LGHNT and CDR2 FRNRAP. V gave up 6 bases and J gave up 3 bases, with 11 bases separating them. The CDR3, as DNA: TGTGCTAGTGGGCCAGGGTATCACTATGGCTACACCTTC. It encodes CASGPGYHYGYTF.

The rearrangement links TRBV10-3 to TRBJ1-2; D is unclear. Between the trimmed V and J ends, which lost 7 bases and 3 bases, there was a span of 9 bases. The germline gives CDR1 ENHRY, CDR2 SYGVKD. The CDR3 extends over 12 amino acids. As DNA, the CDR3 is TGTGCCATCACTGGCGGGGACTATGGCTACACCTTC. Translated, it gives CAITGGDYGYTF.

This chain links TRBV7-9 with TRBJ2-5; D uncertain. Trimming shortened V by 1 base and J by 5 bases, and 5 bases separated the two germline ends. Germline loops: CDR1 SEHNR, CDR2 FQNEAQ (reference sequence). CDR3 length: 12 amino acids. The CDR3 coding sequence is TGTGCCAGCAGCTTAGTTCGGGAGACCCAGTACTTC. Amino acids: CASSLVRETQYF.

A remark on this clonotype: A much larger clone sits a single nucleotide away, making a read error possible. As the CDR3 is not closed by the conserved phenylalanine or tryptophan, this likely results from a read error. CDR3 protein: CASSPGGTDTQYL. CDR3 DNA: TGTGCCAGCAGCCCGGGGGGCACAGATACGCAGTATCTT. The chain links TRBV9 to TRBJ2-3; D may be TRBD2 (6 bases). V lost 4 bases, J lost 1 base, and 7 bases lay in between. This CDR3 is 13 amino acids long. Germline loops: CDR1 SGDLS, CDR2 YYNGEE.

Of note for this clonotype: Possible read error: a much larger clone is one base away. The chain uses TRBV5-4 and TRBJ2-1; weak D call: TRBD2 (5 bases). The CDR3 has 12 residues. Germline V gene lookup returns CDR1 SGHNT and CDR2 YYREEE (reference sequence). Trimming took 5 bases from V and 12 from J, leaving 15 bases between them. The CDR3 sequence: CASSLGRTGQFF. The DNA of the CDR3 is TGTGCCAGCAGTTTAGGGAGAACCGGGCAGTTCTTC. Variable domain in full (rest from reference TRBV5-4 and TRBJ2-1): ETGVTQSPTHLIKTRGQQVTLRCSSQSGHNTVSWYQQALGQGPQFIFQYYREEENGRGNFPPRFSGLQFPNYSSELNVNALELDDSALYLCASSLGRTGQFFGPGTRLTVL.